This entry concerns a single T cell receptor beta chain. Method: immunoSEQ multiplex PCR; TCRdb's copy keeps in-frame clones and lacks some. This repertoire shows roughly 41,000 clones, 65% to 75% found once; its top ten account for 10%. Trimming shortened V by 6 bases and J by 4 bases, and 18 bases separated the two germline ends. The CDR3 consists of 15 residues. Germline CDR1 MNHEY, CDR2 SVGAGI. Enrolled during active infection, Seattle patients were then followed longitudinally. This record comes from a study of blood T cell repertoires in COVID-19. As for the study in general: T cells, B-cell-depleted T cells, or PBMCs provided the cDNA or gDNA that served as material.

This chain links TRBV6-5 with TRBJ1-2, with D possibly being TRBD1 (6 bases). This receptor was identified in a man in his sixties or seventies with COVID-19, enrolled during active disease. The sequenced sample was peripheral blood. The CDR3 sequence: CASRTKGGLGYGYTF. The CDR3 coding sequence is TGTGCCAGCAGAACCAAGGGGGGGCTAGGCTATGGCTACACCTTC.